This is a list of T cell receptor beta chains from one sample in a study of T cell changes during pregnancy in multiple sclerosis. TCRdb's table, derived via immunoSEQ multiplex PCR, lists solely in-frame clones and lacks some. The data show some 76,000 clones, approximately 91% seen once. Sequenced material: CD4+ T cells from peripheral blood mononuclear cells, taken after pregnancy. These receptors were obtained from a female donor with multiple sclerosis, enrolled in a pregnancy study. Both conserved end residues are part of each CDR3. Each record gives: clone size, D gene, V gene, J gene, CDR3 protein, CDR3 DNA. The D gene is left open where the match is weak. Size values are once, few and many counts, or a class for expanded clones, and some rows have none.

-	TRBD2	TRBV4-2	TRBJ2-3	CASSLLSGGASDTQYF	TGTGCCAGCAGCCTCCTCAGCGGGGGGGCCTCAGATACGCAGTATTTT
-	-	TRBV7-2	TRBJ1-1	CASSSPPEDAEAFF	TGTGCCAGCAGCTCCCCCCCGGAGGATGCAGAAGCTTTCTTT
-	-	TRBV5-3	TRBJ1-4	CASFLGEGLEKLFF	TGTGCCAGCTTCCTGGGGGAGGGATTGGAAAAACTGTTTTTT
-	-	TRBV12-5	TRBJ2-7	CASGLDSSYEQYF	TGTGCTAGTGGTTTGGACAGCTCCTACGAGCAGTACTTC
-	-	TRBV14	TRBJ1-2	CASSQDLGTNGYTF	TGTGCCAGCAGCCAAGATCTAGGGACAAATGGCTACACCTTC
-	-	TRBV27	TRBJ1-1	CASSPTRQLMGTEAFF	TGTGCCAGCAGTCCCACACGACAGTTGATGGGCACTGAAGCTTTCTTT
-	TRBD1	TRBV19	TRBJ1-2	CASSITGTASFFYGYTF	TGTGCCAGTAGTATTACCGGGACAGCTAGCTTTTTCTATGGCTACACCTTC
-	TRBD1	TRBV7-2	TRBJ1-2	CASSPQSGQHYGYTF	TGTGCCAGCAGCCCCCAATCGGGACAGCACTATGGCTACACCTTC
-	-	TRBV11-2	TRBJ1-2	CASSPRGGYGYTF	TGTGCCAGCAGCCCCCGGGGGGGCTATGGCTACACCTTC
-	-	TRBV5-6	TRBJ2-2	CASSFYRDTGELFF	TGTGCCAGCAGCTTCTATCGGGACACCGGGGAGCTGTTTTTT
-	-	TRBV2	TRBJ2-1	CASRGATPSYNEQFF	TGTGCCAGTCGGGGGGCCACCCCATCCTACAATGAGCAGTTCTTC
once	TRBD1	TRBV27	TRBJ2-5	CASSSGQGARETQYF	TGTGCCAGCAGTTCGGGACAGGGGGCGAGAGAGACCCAGTACTTC
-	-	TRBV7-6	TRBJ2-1	CASSFAGASYNEQFF	TGTGCCAGCAGCTTTGCGGGGGCGTCCTACAATGAGCAGTTCTTC
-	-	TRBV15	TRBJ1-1	CATSTRGFDTEAFF	TGTGCCACCAGCACGCGGGGATTCGACACTGAAGCTTTCTTT
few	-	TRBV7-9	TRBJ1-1	CASSQEGGVGLTFF	TGTGCCAGCAGCCAGGAAGGCGGGGTGGGTCTGACTTTCTTT
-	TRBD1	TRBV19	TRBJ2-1	CASSPGQGAYNEQFF	TGTGCCAGTAGTCCCGGACAGGGGGCGTACAATGAGCAGTTCTTC
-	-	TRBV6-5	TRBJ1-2	CASSYSIGEIYGYTF	TGTGCCAGCAGTTACTCGATAGGGGAAATCTATGGCTACACCTTC
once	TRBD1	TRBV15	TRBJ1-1	CATSGQGVNTEAFF	TGTGCCACCAGCGGACAGGGGGTGAACACTGAAGCTTTCTTT
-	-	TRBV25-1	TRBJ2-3	CASSELAGDTQYF	TGTGCCAGCAGTGAACTAGCAGGAGATACGCAGTATTTT
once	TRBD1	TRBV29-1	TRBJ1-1	CTIAGGSTEAFF	TGCACAATCGCAGGGGGAAGCACTGAAGCTTTCTTT
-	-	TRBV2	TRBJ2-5	CASGRGLTAETQYF	TGTGCCAGCGGAAGGGGCCTAACAGCAGAGACCCAGTACTTC
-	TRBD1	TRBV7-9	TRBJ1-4	CASSFRDRTSEKLFF	TGTGCCAGCAGCTTCCGGGACAGGACGAGTGAAAAACTGTTTTTT
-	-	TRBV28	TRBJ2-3	CASSWGPTDTQYF	TGTGCCAGCAGTTGGGGGCCCACAGATACGCAGTATTTT
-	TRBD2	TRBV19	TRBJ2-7	CASSIGQGGLAGAEQYF	TGTGCCAGTAGTATAGGACAGGGGGGACTAGCGGGAGCCGAGCAGTACTTC
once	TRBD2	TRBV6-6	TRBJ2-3	CASSYSGSSGKDTQYF	TGTGCCAGCAGTTACTCGGGGTCTAGCGGGAAGGATACGCAGTATTTT
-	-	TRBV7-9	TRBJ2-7	CASSQRGRYEQYF	TGTGCCAGCAGCCAACGCGGTCGTTACGAGCAGTACTTC
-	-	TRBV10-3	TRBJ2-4	CAISESRTEQNIQYF	TGTGCCATCAGTGAGTCGAGAACCGAGCAAAACATTCAGTACTTC
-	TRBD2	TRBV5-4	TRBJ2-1	CASKLPGTSYNEQFF	TGTGCCAGCAAACTACCCGGGACTAGCTACAATGAGCAGTTCTTC
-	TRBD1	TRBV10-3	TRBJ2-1	CAIGTGNYNEQFF	TGTGCCATTGGGACAGGGAACTACAATGAGCAGTTCTTC
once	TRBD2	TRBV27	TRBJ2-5	CASSRTSGRETQYF	TGTGCCAGCAGCCGGACTAGCGGGAGGGAGACCCAGTACTTC
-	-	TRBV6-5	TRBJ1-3	CASSYSPTGNTIYF	TGTGCCAGCAGTTACTCTCCCACAGGAAACACCATATATTTT
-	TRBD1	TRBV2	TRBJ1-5	CASREVTGGLDQPQHF	TGTGCCAGCAGGGAGGTCACAGGGGGCTTAGATCAGCCCCAGCATTTT
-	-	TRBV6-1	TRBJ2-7	CAGETGGTEQYF	TGTGCCGGGGAGACAGGCGGAACCGAGCAGTACTTC
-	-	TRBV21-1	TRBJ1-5	CASSNGGRGQPQHF	TGTGCCAGCAGCAATGGGGGGAGGGGGCAGCCCCAGCATTTT
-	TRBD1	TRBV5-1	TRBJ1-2	CASSTTGGAYGYTF	TGCGCCAGCAGCACGACAGGGGGGGCCTATGGCTACACCTTC
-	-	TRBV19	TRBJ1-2	CASSITGGTGGAF	TGTGCCAGTAGTATCACCGGGGGTACGGGGGGAGCCTTC
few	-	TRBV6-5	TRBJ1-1	CASRAGINTEAFF	TGTGCCAGCAGGGCAGGAATAAACACTGAAGCTTTCTTT
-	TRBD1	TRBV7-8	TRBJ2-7	CASSPRQGRSYEQYF	TGTGCCAGCAGCCCTAGACAGGGCCGCTCCTACGAGCAGTACTTC
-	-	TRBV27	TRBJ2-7	CASSFRQDSYEQYF	TGTGCCAGCAGTTTCAGACAGGATTCCTACGAGCAGTACTTC
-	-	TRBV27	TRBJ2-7	CASSFRAGYEQYF	TGTGCCAGCAGTTTCCGCGCGGGGTACGAGCAGTACTTC